These T cell receptor beta chains were read from a single sample in a study of Graves' ophthalmopathy and Graves' hyperthyroidism. TCRdb processed the multiplex PCR reads anew with MiXCR; each CDR3 protein has one entry. This sample has about 480,000 distinct CDR3 sequences, with roughly 14% found just once. The specimen was blood. These receptors originate from a woman aged 30 to 39 with Graves' ophthalmopathy. Each CDR3 is given with its conserved first and last residue. The D gene is left open where the match is weak. Size is omitted from some rows. Given values are once, few, many or a class for expanded clones.

TRBV3-1,.,TRBJ1-1,many,TGTGCCAGCAGCATAACGCCGAACACTGAAGCTTTCTTT,CASSITPNTEAFF
TRBV5-1,.,TRBJ1-1,.,TGCGCCAGCAACCTAGAGGAGTACACTGAAGCTTTCTTT,CASNLEEYTEAFF
TRBV5-1,TRBD2,TRBJ2-2,.,TGCGCCAGCAGCTTGGTCGTACTAGCGTCATCAGGTGGGGAGCTGTTTTTT,CASSLVVLASSGGELFF
TRBV6-2/TRBV6-3,TRBD1,TRBJ1-2,.,TGTGCCAGCAGATCCCGACAGGGATGGGGTGGCTACACCTTC,CASRSRQGWGGYTF
TRBV6-6,.,TRBJ2-7,many,TGTGCCAGCAGTTACGATCCGGACATTACCTACGAGCAGTACTTC,CASSYDPDITYEQYF
TRBV29-1,.,TRBJ2-5,many,TGCAGCGTTGGCGTTGTAACGCATTCAGAGACCCAGTACTTC,CSVGVVTHSETQYF
TRBV28,.,TRBJ2-2,many,TGTGCCAGCACTACAGCGGACGGACACACCGGGGAGCTGTTTTTT,CASTTADGHTGELFF
TRBV6-4,TRBD1,TRBJ2-3,many,TGTGCCAGCAGCGGTGATGGACAGGGAACAGATACGCAGTATTTT,CASSGDGQGTDTQYF
TRBV6-1,TRBD2,TRBJ2-7,many,TGTGCCAGCAGCCAAACTAGCGGGTCCTCCTACGAGCAGTACTTC,CASSQTSGSSYEQYF
TRBV10-3,.,TRBJ2-5,few,TGTGCCATCAGTGAGCCGCGGTTAGGAGAGACCCAGTACTTC,CAISEPRLGETQYF
TRBV7-9,TRBD1,TRBJ2-5,few,TGTGCCAGCAGCAAGGGACAGGGCCAAGAGACCCAGTACTTC,CASSKGQGQETQYF
TRBV28,TRBD2,TRBJ2-7,many,TGTGCCAGCAGTTTAGGGGGGGGGATGCCGCCCTACGAGCAGTACTTC,CASSLGGGMPPYEQYF
TRBV12-3/TRBV12-4,.,TRBJ1-5,many,TGTGCCAGCAGTGTGCAGGGGCATAGCAATCAGCCCCAGCATTTT,CASSVQGHSNQPQHF
TRBV12-3/TRBV12-4,TRBD1,TRBJ2-7,many,TGTGCCAGCAGTTTTAGGGACAGCATCTACGAGCAGTACTTC,CASSFRDSIYEQYF
TRBV6-5,.,TRBJ1-2,many,TGTGCCAGCAGTTACGCTCGGACTTCAGGGGGCTACACCTTC,CASSYARTSGGYTF
TRBV7-9,TRBD1,TRBJ2-5,many,TGTGCCAGCAGCTTATGGGGACAGCTGAAAGAGACCCAGTACTTC,CASSLWGQLKETQYF
TRBV12-3/TRBV12-4,.,TRBJ1-1,many,TGTGCCAGCAGTTTACCCCAGGCCCGTTCTCGGAGCGGAGCTTTCTTT,CASSLPQARSRSGAFF
TRBV11-2,.,TRBJ2-7,few,TGTGCCAGTAGCGGGACAGTCAAAACCTACGAGCAGTACTTC,CASSGTVKTYEQYF
TRBV28,TRBD1,TRBJ1-6,many,TGTGCCAGCAGTTTACGGACAGGGTATTTTTCACCCCTCCACTTT,CASSLRTGYFSPLHF
TRBV5-1,TRBD1,TRBJ1-2,many,TGCGCCAGCAGCAAGGGACAGCAGTATGGCTACACCTTC,CASSKGQQYGYTF
TRBV27,TRBD2,TRBJ2-5,many,TGTGCCAGCAGTTTATTTTGGGACTACGAGACCCAGTACTTC,CASSLFWDYETQYF
TRBV20-1,.,TRBJ2-7,many,TGCAGTGCTAGAGATGGGGAAGGGGCCTACGAGCAGTACTTC,CSARDGEGAYEQYF
TRBV28,.,TRBJ2-7,many,TGTGCCAGCAGTTTACCCAGGGCGTTGGGCTCCTACGAGCAGTACTTC,CASSLPRALGSYEQYF
TRBV6-1,TRBD1,TRBJ1-2,once,TGTGCCAGCACCGATCCCGGGACAGGGCGTGGGGGCTACACCTTC,CASTDPGTGRGGYTF
TRBV28,TRBD1,TRBJ1-2,many,TGTGCCAGCAGCAGGACAGGGGGCTTTGGGTATGGCTACACCTTC,CASSRTGGFGYGYTF
TRBV27,TRBD2,TRBJ2-7,many,TGTGCCAGCAGTTTAAACGGGGGGGCCGAGCAGTACTTC,CASSLNGGAEQYF
TRBV18,.,TRBJ1-1,many,TGTGCCAGCTCACCAAGGACAGCGACCGAAGCTTTCTTT,CASSPRTATEAFF
TRBV6-1,.,TRBJ1-5,.,TGTGCCACATCGACAGGCGTCAATCAGCCCCAGCATTTT,CATSTGVNQPQHF
TRBV5-1,.,TRBJ1-1,many,TGCGCCAGCAGCTTGATGGTGAACACTGAAGCTTTCTTT,CASSLMVNTEAFF
TRBV19,.,TRBJ1-1,many,TGTGCCAGTAATCTACAGGGAGAACGGTTCACTGAAGCTTTCTTT,CASNLQGERFTEAFF
TRBV29-1,.,TRBJ1-5,many,TGCAGCGTTTCGGCAGCTAGCAATCAGCCCCAGCATTTT,CSVSAASNQPQHF
TRBV12-3/TRBV12-4,.,TRBJ2-7,many,TGTGCCAGCAGTTTGGAAAGACTCGAGCAGTACTTC,CASSLERLEQYF